The present T cell receptor (beta chain) was sequenced within a study of early T cells in non-severe SARS-CoV-2 infection. V lost 1 base and J 4 bases, leaving 8 bases between the germline ends. Germline V gives CDR1 SGHKS, CDR2 YYEKEE (reference sequence). CDR3 length: 13 amino acids. A single record per CDR3 protein comes from TCRdb applying MiXCR to the 5' RACE reads. The table has roughly 66,000 distinct CDR3 sequences, approximately 9% seen once. Source material: whole blood. The chain combines TRBV5-5 with TRBJ1-1; D unclear. The sequence derives from an adult who was a healthcare worker with PCR-confirmed SARS-CoV-2 infection or an uninfected control (not recorded which). The CDR3 DNA reads as TGTGCCAGCAGCTTGCCGGCATCCACTGAAGCTTTCTTT. Its translation: CASSLPASTEAFF.